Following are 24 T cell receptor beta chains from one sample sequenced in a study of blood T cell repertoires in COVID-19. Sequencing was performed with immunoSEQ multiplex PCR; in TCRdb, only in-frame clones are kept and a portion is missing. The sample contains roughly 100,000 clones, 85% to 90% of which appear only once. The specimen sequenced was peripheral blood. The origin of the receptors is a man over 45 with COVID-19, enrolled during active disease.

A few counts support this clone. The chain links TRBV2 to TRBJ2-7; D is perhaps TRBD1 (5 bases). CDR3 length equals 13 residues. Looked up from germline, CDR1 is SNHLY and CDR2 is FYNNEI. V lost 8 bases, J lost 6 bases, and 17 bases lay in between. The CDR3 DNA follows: TGTGCCAGCGTCGGGCAGGGTCTAGGCGAGCAGTACTTC. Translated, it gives CASVGQGLGEQYF.

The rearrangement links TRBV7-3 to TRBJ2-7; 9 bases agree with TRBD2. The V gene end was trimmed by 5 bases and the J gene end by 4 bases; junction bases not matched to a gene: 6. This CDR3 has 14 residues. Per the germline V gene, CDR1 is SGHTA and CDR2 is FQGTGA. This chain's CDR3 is CASSATGLAYEQYF. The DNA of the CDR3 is TGTGCCAGCAGCGCGACGGGACTAGCTTACGAGCAGTACTTC.

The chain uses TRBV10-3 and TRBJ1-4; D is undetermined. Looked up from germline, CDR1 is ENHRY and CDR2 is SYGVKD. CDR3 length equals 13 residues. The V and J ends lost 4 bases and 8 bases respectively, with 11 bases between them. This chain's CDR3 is CAISGEFSEKLFF. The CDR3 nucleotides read TGTGCCATCAGTGGAGAGTTTTCGGAAAAACTGTTTTTT.

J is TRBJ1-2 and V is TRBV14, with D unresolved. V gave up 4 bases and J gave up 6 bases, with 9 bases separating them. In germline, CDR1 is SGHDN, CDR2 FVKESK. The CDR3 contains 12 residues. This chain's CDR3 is CASSPTTDGYTF. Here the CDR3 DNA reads TGTGCCAGCAGCCCTACTACGGATGGCTACACCTTC.

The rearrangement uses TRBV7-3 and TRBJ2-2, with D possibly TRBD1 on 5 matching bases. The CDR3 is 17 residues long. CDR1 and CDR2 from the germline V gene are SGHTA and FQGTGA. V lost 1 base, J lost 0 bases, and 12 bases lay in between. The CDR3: CASSLMVGQTNTGELFF. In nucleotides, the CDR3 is TGTGCCAGCAGCTTAATGGTGGGGCAGACGAACACCGGGGAGCTGTTTTTT.

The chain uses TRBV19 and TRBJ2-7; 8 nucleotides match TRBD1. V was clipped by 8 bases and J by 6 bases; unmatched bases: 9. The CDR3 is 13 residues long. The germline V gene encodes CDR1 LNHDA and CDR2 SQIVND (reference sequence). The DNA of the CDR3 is TGTGCCAGTGCAAAAGGACAGGGAGGCGAGCAGTACTTC. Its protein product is CASAKGQGGEQYF. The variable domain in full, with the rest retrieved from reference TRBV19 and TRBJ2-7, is DGGITQSPKYLFRKEGQNVTLSCEQNLNHDAMYWYRQDPGQGLRLIYYSQIVNDFQKGDIAEGYSVSREKKESFPLTVTSAQKNPTAFYLCASAKGQGGEQYFGPGTRLTVT.

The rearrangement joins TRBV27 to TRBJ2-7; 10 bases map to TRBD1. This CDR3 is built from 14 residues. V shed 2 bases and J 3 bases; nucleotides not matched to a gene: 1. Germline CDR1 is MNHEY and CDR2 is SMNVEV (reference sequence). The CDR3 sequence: CASSLGTGVYEQYF. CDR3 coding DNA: TGTGCCAGCAGTTTAGGGACAGGGGTCTACGAGCAGTACTTC.

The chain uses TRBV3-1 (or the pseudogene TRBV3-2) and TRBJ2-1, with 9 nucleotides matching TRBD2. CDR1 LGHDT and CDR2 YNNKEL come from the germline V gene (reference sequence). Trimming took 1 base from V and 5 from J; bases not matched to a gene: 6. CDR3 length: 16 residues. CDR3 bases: TGTGCCAGCAGCCAAGTTCTACTAGCGGGTAACAATGAGCAGTTCTTC. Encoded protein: CASSQVLLAGNNEQFF.

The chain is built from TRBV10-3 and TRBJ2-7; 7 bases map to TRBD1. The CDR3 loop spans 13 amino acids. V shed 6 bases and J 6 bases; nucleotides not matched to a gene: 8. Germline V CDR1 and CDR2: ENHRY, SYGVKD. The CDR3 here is CAISLDRVGEQYF. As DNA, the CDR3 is TGTGCCATCAGCTTAGACAGGGTGGGCGAGCAGTACTTC.

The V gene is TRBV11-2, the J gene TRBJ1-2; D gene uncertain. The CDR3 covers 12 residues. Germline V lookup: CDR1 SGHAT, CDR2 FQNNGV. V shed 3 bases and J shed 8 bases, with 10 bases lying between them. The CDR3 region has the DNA TGTGCCAGCAGCTTGTTCTCTCAGGGCTACACCTTC. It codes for CASSLFSQGYTF. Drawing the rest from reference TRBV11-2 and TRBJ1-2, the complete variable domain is EAGVAQSPRYKIIEKRQSVAFWCNPISGHATLYWYQQILGQGPKLLIQFQNNGVVDDSQLPKDRFSAERLKGVDSTLKIQPAKLEDSAVYLCASSLFSQGYTFGSGTRLTVV.

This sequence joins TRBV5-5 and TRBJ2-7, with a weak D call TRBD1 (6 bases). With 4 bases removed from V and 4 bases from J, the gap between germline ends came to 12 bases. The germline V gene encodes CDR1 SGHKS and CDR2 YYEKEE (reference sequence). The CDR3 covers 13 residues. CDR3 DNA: TGTGCCAGCAGCCGCCAGGGGCTGTACGAGCAGTACTTC. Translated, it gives CASSRQGLYEQYF.

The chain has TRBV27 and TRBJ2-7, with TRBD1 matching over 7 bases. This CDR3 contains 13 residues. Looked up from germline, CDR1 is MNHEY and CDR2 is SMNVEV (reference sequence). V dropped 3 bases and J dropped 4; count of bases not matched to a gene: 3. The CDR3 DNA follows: TGTGCCAGCAGTTTCTCAGGGGGTTACGAGCAGTACTTC. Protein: CASSFSGGYEQYF.

CDR3: CASSIRAGGYTGELFF. Written as DNA, the CDR3 is TGTGCCAGTAGTATCCGGGCAGGGGGCTACACCGGGGAGCTGTTTTTT. The chain is built from TRBV19 and TRBJ2-2; 8 bases fit TRBD1. Germline CDR1 LNHDA, CDR2 SQIVND (reference sequence). V was pared by 3 bases and J by 3 bases, with 6 bases of the junction left unmatched. This CDR3 comprises 16 residues.

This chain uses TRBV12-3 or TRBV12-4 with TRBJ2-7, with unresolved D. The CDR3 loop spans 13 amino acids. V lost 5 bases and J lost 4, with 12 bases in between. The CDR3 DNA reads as TGTGCCAGCAGTCTTGGGCGACAATACGAGCAGTACTTC. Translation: CASSLGRQYEQYF.

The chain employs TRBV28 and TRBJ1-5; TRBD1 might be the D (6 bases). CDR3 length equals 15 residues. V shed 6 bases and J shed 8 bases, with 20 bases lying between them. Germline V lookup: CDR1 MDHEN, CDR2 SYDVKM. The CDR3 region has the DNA TGTGCCAGCAGGGCCTTTAGAGGGGGAACTGAGCCCCAGCATTTT. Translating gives CASRAFRGGTEPQHF.

CDR3 amino acids: CAISELMTETEAFF. DNA for the CDR3: TGTGCCATCAGTGAGTTGATGACGGAGACTGAAGCTTTCTTT. V gene TRBV10-3 combines with J gene TRBJ1-1; no clear D gene. The CDR3 has 14 amino acids. Trimming took off 1 base at V and 5 bases at J, with 11 bases between the two ends. CDR1 is ENHRY and CDR2 is SYGVKD in the germline V gene.

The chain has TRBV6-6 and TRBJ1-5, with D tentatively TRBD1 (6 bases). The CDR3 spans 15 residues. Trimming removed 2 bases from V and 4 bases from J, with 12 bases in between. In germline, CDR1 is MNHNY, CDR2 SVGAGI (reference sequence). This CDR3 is CASSYMGARNQPQHF. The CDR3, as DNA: TGTGCCAGCAGTTACATGGGGGCGCGAAATCAGCCCCAGCATTTT.

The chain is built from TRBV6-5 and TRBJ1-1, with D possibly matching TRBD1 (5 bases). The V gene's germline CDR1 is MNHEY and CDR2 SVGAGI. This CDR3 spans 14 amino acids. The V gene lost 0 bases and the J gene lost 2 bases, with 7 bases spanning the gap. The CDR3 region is CASSYSQGNTEAFF. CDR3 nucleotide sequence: TGTGCCAGCAGTTACTCGCAGGGAAACACTGAAGCTTTCTTT.

The CDR3 is CASSVGTAGDGYTF. In nucleotides, the CDR3 is TGTGCCAGCAGCGTAGGGACTGCAGGGGATGGCTACACCTTC. The chain combines TRBV9 with TRBJ1-2; D might be TRBD1 (6 bases). V was shortened by 0 bases and J by 6 bases, with 12 bases between the two germline ends. CDR3 length equals 14 residues. The germline V gene encodes CDR1 SGDLS and CDR2 YYNGEE.

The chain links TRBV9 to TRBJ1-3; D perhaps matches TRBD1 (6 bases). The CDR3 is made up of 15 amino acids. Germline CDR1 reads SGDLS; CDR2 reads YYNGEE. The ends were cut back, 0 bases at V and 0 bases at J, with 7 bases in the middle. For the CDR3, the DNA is TGTGCCAGCAGCGTAGGGACAGACTCTGGAAACACCATATATTTT. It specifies CASSVGTDSGNTIYF.

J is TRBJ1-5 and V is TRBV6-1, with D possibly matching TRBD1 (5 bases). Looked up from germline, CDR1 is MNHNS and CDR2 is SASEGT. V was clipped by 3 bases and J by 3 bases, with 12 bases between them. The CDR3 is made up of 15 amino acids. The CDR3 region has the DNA TGTGCCAGCAGTGACAGGGTAGCTCCCAATCAGCCCCAGCATTTT. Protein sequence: CASSDRVAPNQPQHF.

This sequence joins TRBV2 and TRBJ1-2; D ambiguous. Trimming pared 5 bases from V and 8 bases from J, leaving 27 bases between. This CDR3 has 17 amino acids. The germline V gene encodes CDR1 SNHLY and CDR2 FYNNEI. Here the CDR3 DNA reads TGTGCCAGCAGTTCGGACCCCTTAGGCAGCACCCGAGGGGGCTACACCTTC. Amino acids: CASSSDPLGSTRGGYTF.

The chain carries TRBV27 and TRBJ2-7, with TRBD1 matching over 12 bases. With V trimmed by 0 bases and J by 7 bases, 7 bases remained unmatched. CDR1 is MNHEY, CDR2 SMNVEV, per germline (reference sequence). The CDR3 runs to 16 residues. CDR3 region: CASSLSLRDRGQEQYF. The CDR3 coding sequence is TGTGCCAGCAGTTTATCGTTAAGGGACAGGGGGCAAGAGCAGTACTTC.

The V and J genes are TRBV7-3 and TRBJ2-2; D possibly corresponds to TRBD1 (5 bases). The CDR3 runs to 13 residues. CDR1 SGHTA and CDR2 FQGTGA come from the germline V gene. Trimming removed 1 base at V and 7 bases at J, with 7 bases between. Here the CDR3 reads CASSLNQGGELFF. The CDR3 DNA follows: TGTGCCAGCAGCTTAAACCAGGGCGGGGAGCTGTTTTTT.